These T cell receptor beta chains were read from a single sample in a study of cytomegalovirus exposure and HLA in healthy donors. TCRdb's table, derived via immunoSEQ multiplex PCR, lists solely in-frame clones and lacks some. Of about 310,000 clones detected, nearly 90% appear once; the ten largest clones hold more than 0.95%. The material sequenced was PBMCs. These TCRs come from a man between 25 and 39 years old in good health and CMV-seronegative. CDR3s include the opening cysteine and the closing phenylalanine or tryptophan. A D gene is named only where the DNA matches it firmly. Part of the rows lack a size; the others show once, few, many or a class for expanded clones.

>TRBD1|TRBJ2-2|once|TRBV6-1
CASSAQTGFTGELFF
TGTGCCAGCAGTGCGCAGACAGGGTTCACCGGGGAGCTGTTTTTT
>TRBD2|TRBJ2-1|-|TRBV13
CASSLGRAGARIEQFF
TGTGCCAGCAGCTTAGGCCGAGCGGGGGCCCGAATTGAGCAGTTCTTC
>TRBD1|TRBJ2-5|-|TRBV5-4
CASSTRTGTQETQYF
TGTGCCAGCAGCACCAGGACAGGGACCCAAGAGACCCAGTACTTC
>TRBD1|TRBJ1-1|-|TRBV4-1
CASSQNRGSSTEAFF
TGCGCCAGCAGCCAAAACAGGGGCTCGAGCACTGAAGCTTTCTTT
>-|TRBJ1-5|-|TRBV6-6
CASSSGQTINQPQHF
TGTGCCAGCAGTTCCGGACAGACCATCAATCAGCCCCAGCATTTT
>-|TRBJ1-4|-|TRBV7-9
CASSNLGEEKEKLFF
TGTGCCAGCAGCAATCTAGGGGAGGAGAAAGAAAAACTGTTTTTT
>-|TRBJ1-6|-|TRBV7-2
CASSSLGRYNSPLHF
TGTGCCAGCAGCTCACTAGGACGGTATAATTCACCCCTCCACTTT
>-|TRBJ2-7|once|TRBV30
CAWSIQGLSYEQYF
TGTGCCTGGAGTATACAGGGTCTCTCCTACGAGCAGTACTTC
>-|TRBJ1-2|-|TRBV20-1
CSARDYGGYTF
TGCAGTGCTAGAGATTACGGTGGCTACACCTTC
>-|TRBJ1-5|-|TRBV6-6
CASSAGHGNQPQHF
TGTGCCAGCAGCGCAGGTCATGGCAATCAGCCCCAGCATTTT
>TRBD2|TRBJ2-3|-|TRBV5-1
CASSLGTTADTQYF
TGCGCCAGCAGCCTGGGGACTACTGCAGATACGCAGTATTTT
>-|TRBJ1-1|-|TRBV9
CASSVVTYTEAFF
TGTGCCAGCAGCGTAGTAACATACACTGAAGCTTTCTTT
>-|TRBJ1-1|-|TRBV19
CASSIGGQYREAFF
TGTGCCAGTAGTATAGGAGGACAGTACCGCGAAGCTTTCTTT
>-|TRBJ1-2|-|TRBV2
CASSEGQFNYGYTF
TGTGCCAGCAGTGAAGGGCAGTTTAACTATGGCTACACCTTC
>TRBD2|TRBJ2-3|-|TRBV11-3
CASSSTGTRADTQYF
TGTGCCAGCAGCTCCACCGGGACTAGAGCAGATACGCAGTATTTT
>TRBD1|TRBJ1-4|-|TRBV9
CASSVVTGGSWEKLFF
TGTGCCAGCAGCGTAGTGACAGGGGGGAGTTGGGAAAAACTGTTTTTT
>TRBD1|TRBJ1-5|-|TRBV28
CASSFFLDRISNQPQHF
TGTGCCAGCAGTTTTTTCCTGGACAGGATTAGCAATCAGCCCCAGCATTTT
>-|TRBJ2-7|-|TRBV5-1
CASSPGLKEAEQYF
TGCGCCAGCAGCCCTGGACTAAAGGAAGCCGAGCAGTACTTC
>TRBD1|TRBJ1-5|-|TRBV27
CASSAGQPWNQPQHF
TGTGCCAGCAGCGCGGGACAGCCTTGGAATCAGCCCCAGCATTTT
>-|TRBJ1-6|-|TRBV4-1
CASSQVRQTAYNSPLHF
TGCGCCAGCAGCCAAGTTCGACAGACGGCCTATAATTCACCCCTCCACTTT
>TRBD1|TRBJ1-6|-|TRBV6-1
CASRTTGGGSPLHF
TGTGCCAGCAGAACGACAGGGGGCGGTTCACCCCTCCACTTT
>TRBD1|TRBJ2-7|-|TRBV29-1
CSVKTGTGTYEQYF
TGCAGCGTTAAAACCGGGACAGGGACCTACGAGCAGTACTTC
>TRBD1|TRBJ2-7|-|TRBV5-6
CASSPRACWTGGIYEQYF
TGTGCCAGCAGCCCACGGGCTTGCTGGACAGGGGGGATCTACGAGCAGTACTTC
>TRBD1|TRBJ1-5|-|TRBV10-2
CASSELGQGNQPQHF
TGCGCCAGCAGTGAGCTAGGACAGGGAAATCAGCCCCAGCATTTT
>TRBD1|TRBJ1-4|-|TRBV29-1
CSVRQGANEKLFF
TGCAGCGTCAGACAGGGCGCTAATGAAAAACTGTTTTTT
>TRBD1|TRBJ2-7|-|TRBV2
CASSFPGTDNEQYF
TGTGCCAGCAGCTTCCCCGGGACAGACAACGAGCAGTACTTC
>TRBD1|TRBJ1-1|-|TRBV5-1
CASDLTGGTEAFF
TGCGCCAGCGATTTGACAGGGGGCACTGAAGCTTTCTTT
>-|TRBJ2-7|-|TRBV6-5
CASSTTGFGSYEQYF
TGTGCCAGCAGTACTACAGGGTTTGGGTCCTACGAGCAGTACTTC
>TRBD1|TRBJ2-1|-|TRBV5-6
CASSLGGWEQFF
TGTGCCAGCAGCTTAGGGGGCTGGGAGCAGTTCTTC
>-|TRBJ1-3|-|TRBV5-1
CASSLGESPFSGNTIYF
TGCGCCAGCAGCTTGGGGGAGTCTCCCTTCTCTGGAAACACCATATATTTT
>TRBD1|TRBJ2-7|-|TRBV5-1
CASSRTGGYNEQYF
TGCGCCAGCAGCCGGACAGGGGGGTATAACGAGCAGTACTTC
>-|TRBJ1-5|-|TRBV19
CASSTLPGQPQHF
TGTGCCAGTAGTACTCTCCCAGGTCAGCCCCAGCATTTT
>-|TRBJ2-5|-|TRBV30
CAWTPGGRTWATQYF
TGTGCCTGGACCCCCGGGGGACGGACTTGGGCGACCCAGTACTTC
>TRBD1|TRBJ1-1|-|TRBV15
CAIHADGDRGSPFPVNTEAFF
TGTGCCATACACGCCGATGGGGACAGGGGTTCCCCCTTCCCCGTCAACACTGAAGCTTTCTTT
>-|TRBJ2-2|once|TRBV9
CASSVEGIRGPGELFF
TGTGCCAGCAGCGTCGAAGGAATACGGGGTCCCGGGGAGCTGTTTTTT
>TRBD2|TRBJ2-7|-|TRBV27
CASRSVAGGYEQYF
TGTGCCAGCAGGTCCGTAGCGGGGGGCTACGAGCAGTACTTC
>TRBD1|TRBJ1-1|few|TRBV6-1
CASRDRGGTEAFF
TGTGCCAGCAGGGACAGGGGAGGCACTGAAGCTTTCTTT
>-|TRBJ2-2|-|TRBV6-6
CASSGQINTGELFF
TGTGCCAGCAGTGGACAGATTAACACCGGGGAGCTGTTTTTT
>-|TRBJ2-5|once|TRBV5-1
CASSPTAQETQYF
TGCGCCAGCAGCCCGACAGCACAAGAGACCCAGTACTTC
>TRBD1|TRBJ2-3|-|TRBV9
CASSIGWTGSDTQYF
TGTGCCAGCAGCATCGGTTGGACAGGATCAGATACGCAGTATTTT
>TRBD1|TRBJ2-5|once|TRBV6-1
CASTHSGTGQETQYF
TGTGCCAGCACTCATTCCGGGACAGGGCAAGAGACCCAGTACTTC
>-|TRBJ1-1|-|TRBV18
CASSPAEVRGSGAFF
TGTGCCAGCTCACCGGCGGAGGTCCGGGGATCGGGGGCTTTCTTT
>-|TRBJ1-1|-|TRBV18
CASSPGQGLAEAFF
TGTGCCAGCTCACCGGGGCAGGGGTTGGCTGAAGCTTTCTTT
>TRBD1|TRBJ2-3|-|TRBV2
CASSESTGGTDTQYF
TGTGCCAGCAGTGAAAGCACAGGGGGCACAGATACGCAGTATTTT
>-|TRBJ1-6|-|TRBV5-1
CASSLWGGSYNSPLHF
TGCGCCAGCAGCTTATGGGGGGGTTCCTATAATTCACCCCTCCACTTT
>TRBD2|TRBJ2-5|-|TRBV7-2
CASSLWVAGGSQETQYF
TGTGCCAGCAGCTTATGGGTAGCGGGGGGGAGCCAAGAGACCCAGTACTTC
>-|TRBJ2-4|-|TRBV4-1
CASSQEPQVFRQGNIQYF
TGCGCCAGCAGCCAAGAGCCTCAAGTATTTCGGCAGGGAAACATTCAGTACTTC
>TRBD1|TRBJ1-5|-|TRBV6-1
CASSRDSQRNQPQHF
TGTGCCAGCAGTCGGGACAGTCAGCGGAATCAGCCCCAGCATTTT
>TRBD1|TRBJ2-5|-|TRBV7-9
CASSKQGRMYQETQYF
TGTGCCAGCAGCAAACAGGGGCGGATGTACCAAGAGACCCAGTACTTC
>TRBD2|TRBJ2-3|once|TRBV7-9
CASSFRPSGGADTQYF
TGTGCCAGCAGCTTTCGACCTAGCGGGGGTGCAGATACGCAGTATTTT
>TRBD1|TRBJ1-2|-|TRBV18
CASSPLQGGYGYTF
TGTGCCAGCTCACCACTCCAGGGGGGCTATGGCTACACCTTC